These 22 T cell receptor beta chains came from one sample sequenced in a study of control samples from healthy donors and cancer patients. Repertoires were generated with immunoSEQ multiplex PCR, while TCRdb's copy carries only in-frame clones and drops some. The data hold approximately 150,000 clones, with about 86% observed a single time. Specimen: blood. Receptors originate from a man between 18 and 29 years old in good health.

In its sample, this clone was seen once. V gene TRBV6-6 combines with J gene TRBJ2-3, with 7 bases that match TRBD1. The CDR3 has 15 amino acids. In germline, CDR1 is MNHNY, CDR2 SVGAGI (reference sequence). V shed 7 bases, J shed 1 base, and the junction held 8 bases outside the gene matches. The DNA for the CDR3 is TGTGCCAGCAACCCGGACAGGCGAGGCACAGATACGCAGTATTTT. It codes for CASNPDRRGTDTQYF.

The CDR3 is CASSSYPGGSDTQYF. CDR3 bases: TGTGCCAGCAGCTCCTACCCCGGGGGATCAGATACGCAGTATTTT. This chain connects TRBV6-5 to TRBJ2-3; weak D call: TRBD2 (6 bases). From germline, CDR1 is MNHEY and CDR2 SVGAGI. The CDR3 extends over 15 amino acids. V was clipped by 6 bases and J by 4 bases, with 17 bases between them.

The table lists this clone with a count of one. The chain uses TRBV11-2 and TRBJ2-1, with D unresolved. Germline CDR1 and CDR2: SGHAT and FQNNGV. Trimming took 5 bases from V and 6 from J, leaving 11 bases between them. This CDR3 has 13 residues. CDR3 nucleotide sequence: TGTGCCAGCAGCCCGAATTACGGCAATGAGCAGTTCTTC. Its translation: CASSPNYGNEQFF. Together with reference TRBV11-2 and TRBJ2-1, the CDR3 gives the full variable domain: EAGVAQSPRYKIIEKRQSVAFWCNPISGHATLYWYQQILGQGPKLLIQFQNNGVVDDSQLPKDRFSAERLKGVDSTLKIQPAKLEDSAVYLCASSPNYGNEQFFGPGTRLTVL.

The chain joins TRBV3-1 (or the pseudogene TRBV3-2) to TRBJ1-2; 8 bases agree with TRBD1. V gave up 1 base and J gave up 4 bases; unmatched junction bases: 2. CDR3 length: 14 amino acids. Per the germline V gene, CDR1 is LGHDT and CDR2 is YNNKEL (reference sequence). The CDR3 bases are TGTGCCAGCAGCCAAGGACAGGGGATCTATGGCTACACCTTC. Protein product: CASSQGQGIYGYTF.

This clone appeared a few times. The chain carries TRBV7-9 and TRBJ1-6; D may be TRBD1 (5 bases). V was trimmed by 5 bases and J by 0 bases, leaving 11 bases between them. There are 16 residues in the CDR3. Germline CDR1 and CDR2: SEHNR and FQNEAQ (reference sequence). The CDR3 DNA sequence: TGTGCCAGCAGCCCAGGGTTAAGCTCCTATAATTCACCCCTCCACTTT. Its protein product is CASSPGLSSYNSPLHF.

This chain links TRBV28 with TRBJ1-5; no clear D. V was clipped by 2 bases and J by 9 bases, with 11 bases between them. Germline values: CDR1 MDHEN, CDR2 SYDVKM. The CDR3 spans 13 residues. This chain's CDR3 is CASSLRVAGPQHF. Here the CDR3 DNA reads TGTGCCAGCAGTTTACGGGTGGCGGGGCCCCAGCATTTT.

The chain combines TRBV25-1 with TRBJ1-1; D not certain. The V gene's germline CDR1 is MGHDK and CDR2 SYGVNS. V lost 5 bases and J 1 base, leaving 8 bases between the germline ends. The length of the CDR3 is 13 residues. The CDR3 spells CASSRTRNTEAFF. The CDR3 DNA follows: TGTGCCAGCAGTCGGACGCGGAACACTGAAGCTTTCTTT.

CDR3 DNA sequence: TGTGCCAGCAAAAGACAGGGGGCCGGCACTGAAGCTTTCTTT. This encodes CASKRQGAGTEAFF. The V and J genes are TRBV6-5 and TRBJ1-1, with 10 bases fitting TRBD1. From germline, CDR1 is MNHEY and CDR2 SVGAGI. V shed 7 bases and J 4 bases; nucleotides not matched to a gene: 6. CDR3 length: 14 residues.

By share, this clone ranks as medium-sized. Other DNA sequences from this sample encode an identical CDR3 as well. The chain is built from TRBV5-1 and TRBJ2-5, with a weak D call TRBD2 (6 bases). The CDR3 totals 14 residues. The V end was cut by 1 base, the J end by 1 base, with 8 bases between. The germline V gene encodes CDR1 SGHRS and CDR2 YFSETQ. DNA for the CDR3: TGCGCCAGCAGCTTGACTAGCATCCAAGAGACCCAGTACTTC. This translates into CASSLTSIQETQYF.

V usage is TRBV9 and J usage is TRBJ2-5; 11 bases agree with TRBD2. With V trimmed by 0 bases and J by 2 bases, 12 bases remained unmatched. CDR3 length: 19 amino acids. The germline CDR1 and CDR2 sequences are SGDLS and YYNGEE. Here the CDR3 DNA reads TGTGCCAGCAGCGTAGCAGCATCGGCTAGCGGGGGGCCACAAGAGACCCAGTACTTC. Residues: CASSVAASASGGPQETQYF.

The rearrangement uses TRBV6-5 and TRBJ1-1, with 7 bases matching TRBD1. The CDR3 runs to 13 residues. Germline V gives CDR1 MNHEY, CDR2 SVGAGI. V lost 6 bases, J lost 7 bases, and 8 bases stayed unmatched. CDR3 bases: TGTGCCAGCAGAACCCCAGGGGGAGGTGAAGCTTTCTTT. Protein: CASRTPGGGEAFF.

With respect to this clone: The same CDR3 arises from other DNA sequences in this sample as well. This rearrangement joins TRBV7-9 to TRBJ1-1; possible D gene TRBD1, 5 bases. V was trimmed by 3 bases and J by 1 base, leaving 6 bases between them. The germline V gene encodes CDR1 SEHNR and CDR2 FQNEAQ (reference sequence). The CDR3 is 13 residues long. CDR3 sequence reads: CASSLGQNTEAFF. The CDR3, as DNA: TGTGCCAGCAGCTTGGGGCAGAACACTGAAGCTTTCTTT. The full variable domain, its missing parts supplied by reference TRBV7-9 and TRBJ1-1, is DTGVSQNPRHKITKRGQNVTFRCDPISEHNRLYWYRQTLGQGPEFLTYFQNEAQLEKSRLLSDRFSAERPKGSFSTLEIQRTEQGDSAMYLCASSLGQNTEAFFGQGTRLTVV.

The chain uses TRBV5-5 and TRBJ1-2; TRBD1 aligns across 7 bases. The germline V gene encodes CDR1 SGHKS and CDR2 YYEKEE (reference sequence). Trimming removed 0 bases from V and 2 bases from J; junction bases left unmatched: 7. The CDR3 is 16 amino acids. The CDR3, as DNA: TGTGCCAGCAGCTTGGACAGGGGCCCGACAAACTATGGCTACACCTTC. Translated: CASSLDRGPTNYGYTF.

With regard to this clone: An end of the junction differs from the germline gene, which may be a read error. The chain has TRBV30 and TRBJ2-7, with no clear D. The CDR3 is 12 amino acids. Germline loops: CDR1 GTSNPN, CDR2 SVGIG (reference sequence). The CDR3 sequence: CAWSKWVSLVNF. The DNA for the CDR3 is TGTGCCTGGAGTAAATGGGTCTCCTTGGTTAACTTC.

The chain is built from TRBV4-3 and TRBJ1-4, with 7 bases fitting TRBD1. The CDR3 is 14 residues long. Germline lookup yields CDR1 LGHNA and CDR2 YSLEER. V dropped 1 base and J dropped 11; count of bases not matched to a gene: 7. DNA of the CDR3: TGCGCCAGCAGCCAAGGTCATCCGGGACAGAAACTGTTTTTT. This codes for CASSQGHPGQKLFF.

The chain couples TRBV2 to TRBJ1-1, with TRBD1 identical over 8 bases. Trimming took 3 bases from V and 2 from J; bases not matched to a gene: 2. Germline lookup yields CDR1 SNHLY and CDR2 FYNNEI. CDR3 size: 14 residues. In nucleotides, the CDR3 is TGTGCCAGCAGTGATGACAGGGGAAACACTGAAGCTTTCTTT. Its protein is CASSDDRGNTEAFF.

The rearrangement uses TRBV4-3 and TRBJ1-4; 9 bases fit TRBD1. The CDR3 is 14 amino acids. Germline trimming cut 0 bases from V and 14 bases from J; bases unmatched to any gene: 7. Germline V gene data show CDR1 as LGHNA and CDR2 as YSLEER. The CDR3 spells CASSQDGTGSGLFF. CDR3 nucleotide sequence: TGCGCCAGCAGCCAAGATGGGACAGGGTCGGGGCTGTTTTTT.

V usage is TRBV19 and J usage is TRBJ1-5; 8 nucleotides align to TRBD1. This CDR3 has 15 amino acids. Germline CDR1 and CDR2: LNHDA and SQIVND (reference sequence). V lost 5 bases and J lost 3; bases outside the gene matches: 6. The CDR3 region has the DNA TGTGCCAGTAGTCCCCTGACAGGGGTCAATCAGCCCCAGCATTTT. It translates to CASSPLTGVNQPQHF. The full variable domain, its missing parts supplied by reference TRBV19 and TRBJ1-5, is DGGITQSPKYLFRKEGQNVTLSCEQNLNHDAMYWYRQDPGQGLRLIYYSQIVNDFQKGDIAEGYSVSREKKESFPLTVTSAQKNPTAFYLCASSPLTGVNQPQHFGDGTRLSIL.

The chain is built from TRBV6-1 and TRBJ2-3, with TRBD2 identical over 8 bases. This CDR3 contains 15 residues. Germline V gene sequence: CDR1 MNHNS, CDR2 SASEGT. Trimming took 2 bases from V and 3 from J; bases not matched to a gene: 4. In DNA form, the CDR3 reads TGTGCCAGCAGTGAACGGGGGGGTCGAACAGATACGCAGTATTTT. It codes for CASSERGGRTDTQYF.

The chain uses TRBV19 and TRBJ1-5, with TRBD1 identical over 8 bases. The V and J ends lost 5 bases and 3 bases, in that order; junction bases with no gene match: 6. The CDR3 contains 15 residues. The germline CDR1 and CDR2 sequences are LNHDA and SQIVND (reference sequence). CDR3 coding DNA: TGTGCCAGTAGTGGACGGACAGGGAACAATCAGCCCCAGCATTTT. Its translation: CASSGRTGNNQPQHF.

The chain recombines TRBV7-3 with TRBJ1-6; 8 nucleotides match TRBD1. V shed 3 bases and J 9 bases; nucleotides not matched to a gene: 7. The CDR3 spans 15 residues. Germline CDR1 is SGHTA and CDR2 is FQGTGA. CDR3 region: CASSFKPRGLSPLHF. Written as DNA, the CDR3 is TGTGCCAGCAGCTTCAAACCCAGGGGGCTTTCACCCCTCCACTTT.

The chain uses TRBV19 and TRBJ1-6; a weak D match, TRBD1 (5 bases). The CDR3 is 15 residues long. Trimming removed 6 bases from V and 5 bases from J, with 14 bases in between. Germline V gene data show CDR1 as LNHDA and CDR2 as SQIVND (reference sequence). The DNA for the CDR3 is TGTGCCAGTAGCCATGGGACGTATAATAATTCACCCCTCCACTTT. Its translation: CASSHGTYNNSPLHF.